The clone carrying this TCR beta chain was counted between two and nine times. Its target is unknown. Building the TCR beta libraries relied on iRepertoire HTBI primers, and CDR3 regions underwent Arm-PCR. TCRdb re-analysed the multiplex PCR reads in MiXCR, keeping a single row per CDR3 protein. The data show 400,000 to 500,000 distinct CDR3 sequences, about 16% seen once. With 4 bases removed from V and 1 base from J, the gap between germline ends came to 4 bases. Germline CDR1 is ENHRY and CDR2 is SYGVKD. The CDR3 has 12 amino acids. The time point: newly diagnosed GD, antithyroid drugs for less than 3 months. Extracted PBMC RNA gave rise to the TCR library. In this cohort, patients came from an endocrinology department located in Xi'an, China. This record belongs to a study of regulatory T cells in long-lasting Graves disease. Study outcomes and limitations: TRBV28, TRBJ1-2 and TRBJ2-5 emerged as the favored segments in persistent disease. Small numbers of samples may have cut accuracy.

These same records also appear under a second study, on T cells in Graves' hyperthyroidism and ophthalmopathy. As that study records: The primer set for the first-round RT-PCR of the TCR CDR3 was HTBI.

The source is a woman between 18 and 30 years old with Graves disease. This specimen consisted of peripheral blood mononuclear cells (PBMCs), obtained at new diagnosis, from a patient treated with antithyroid drugs. The chain has TRBV10-3 and TRBJ1-1; D is unclear. In DNA form, the CDR3 reads TGTGCCATCAGTGTTGGGAACACTGAAGCTTTCTTT. Translation: CAISVGNTEAFF.